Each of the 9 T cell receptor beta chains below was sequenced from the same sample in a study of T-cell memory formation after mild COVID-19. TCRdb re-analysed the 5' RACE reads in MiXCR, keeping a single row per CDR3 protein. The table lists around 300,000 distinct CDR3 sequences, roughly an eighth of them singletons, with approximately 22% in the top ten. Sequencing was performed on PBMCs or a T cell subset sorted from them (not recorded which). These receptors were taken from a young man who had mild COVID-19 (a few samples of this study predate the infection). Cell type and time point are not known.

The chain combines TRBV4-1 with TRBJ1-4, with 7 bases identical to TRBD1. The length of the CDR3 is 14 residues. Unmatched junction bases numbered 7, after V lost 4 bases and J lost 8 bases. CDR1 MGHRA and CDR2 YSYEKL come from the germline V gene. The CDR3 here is CASSPTGLGEKLFF. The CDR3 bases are TGCGCCAGCAGCCCGACAGGGCTCGGAGAAAAACTGTTTTTT.

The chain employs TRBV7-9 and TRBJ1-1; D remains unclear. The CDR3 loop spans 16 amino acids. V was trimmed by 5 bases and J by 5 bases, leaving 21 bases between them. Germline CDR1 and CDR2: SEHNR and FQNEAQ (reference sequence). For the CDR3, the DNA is TGTGCCAGCAGCCGACGAACTACCAGAGGGAGGACTGAAGCTTTCTTT. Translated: CASSRRTTRGRTEAFF.

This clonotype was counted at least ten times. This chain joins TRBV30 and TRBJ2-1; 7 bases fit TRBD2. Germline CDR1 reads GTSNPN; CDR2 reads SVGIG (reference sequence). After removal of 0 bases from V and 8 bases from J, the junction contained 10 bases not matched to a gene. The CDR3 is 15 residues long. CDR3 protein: CAWSVLGGEFHEQFF. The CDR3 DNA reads TGTGCCTGGAGTGTACTGGGGGGGGAGTTCCATGAGCAGTTCTTC.

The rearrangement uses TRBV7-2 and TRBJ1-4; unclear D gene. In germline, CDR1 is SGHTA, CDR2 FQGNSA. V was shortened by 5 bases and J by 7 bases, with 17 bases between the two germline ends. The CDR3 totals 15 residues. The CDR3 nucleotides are TGTGCCAGCAGCCCAATGCTGGGGAATAGTGAAAAACTGTTTTTT. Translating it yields CASSPMLGNSEKLFF.

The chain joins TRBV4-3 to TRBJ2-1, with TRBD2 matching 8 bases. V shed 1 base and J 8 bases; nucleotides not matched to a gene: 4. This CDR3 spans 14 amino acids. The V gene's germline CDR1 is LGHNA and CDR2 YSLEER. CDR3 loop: CASSQVGTSHEQFF. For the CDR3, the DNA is TGCGCCAGCAGCCAAGTTGGGACTAGTCATGAGCAGTTCTTC.

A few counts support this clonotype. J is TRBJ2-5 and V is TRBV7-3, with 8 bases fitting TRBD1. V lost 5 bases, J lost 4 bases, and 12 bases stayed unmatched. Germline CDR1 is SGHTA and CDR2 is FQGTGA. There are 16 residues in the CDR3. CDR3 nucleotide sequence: TGTGCCAGCAGCAAAAATGGACAGGGAATCGGAGAGACCCAGTACTTC. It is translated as CASSKNGQGIGETQYF.

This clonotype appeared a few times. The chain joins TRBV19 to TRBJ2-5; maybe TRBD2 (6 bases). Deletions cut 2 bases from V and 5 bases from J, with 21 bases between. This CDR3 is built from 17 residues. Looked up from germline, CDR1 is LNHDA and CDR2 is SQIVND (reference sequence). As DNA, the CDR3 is TGTGCCAGTAGTATAAGGTCAGGGACTCCCCGTTGGGAGACCCAGTACTTC. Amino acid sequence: CASSIRSGTPRWETQYF.

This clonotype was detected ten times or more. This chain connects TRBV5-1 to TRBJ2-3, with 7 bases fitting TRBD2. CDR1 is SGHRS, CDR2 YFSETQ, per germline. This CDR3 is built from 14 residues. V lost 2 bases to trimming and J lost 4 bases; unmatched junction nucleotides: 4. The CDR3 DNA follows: TGCGCCAGCAGCTTCCAAGCGGGGCCAGATACGCAGTATTTT. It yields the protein CASSFQAGPDTQYF.

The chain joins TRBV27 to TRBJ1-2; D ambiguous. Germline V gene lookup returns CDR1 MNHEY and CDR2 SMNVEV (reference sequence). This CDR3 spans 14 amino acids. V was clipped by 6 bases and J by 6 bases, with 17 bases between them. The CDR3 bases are TGTGCCAGCAGACCGAGAGGAGGGTACGATGGCTACACCTTC. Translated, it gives CASRPRGGYDGYTF.